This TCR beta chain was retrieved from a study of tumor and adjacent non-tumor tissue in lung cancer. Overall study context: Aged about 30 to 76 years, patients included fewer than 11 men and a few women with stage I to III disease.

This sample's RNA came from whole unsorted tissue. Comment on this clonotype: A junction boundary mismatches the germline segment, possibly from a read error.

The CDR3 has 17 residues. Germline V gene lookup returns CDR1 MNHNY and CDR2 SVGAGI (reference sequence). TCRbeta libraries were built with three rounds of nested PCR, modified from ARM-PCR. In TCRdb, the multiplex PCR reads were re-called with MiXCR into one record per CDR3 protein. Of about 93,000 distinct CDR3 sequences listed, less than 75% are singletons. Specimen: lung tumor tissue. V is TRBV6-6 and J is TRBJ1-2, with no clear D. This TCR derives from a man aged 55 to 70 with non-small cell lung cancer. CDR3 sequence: CASSYGRGLAGHYGYTF. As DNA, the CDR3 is TGTGCCAGCAGTTACGGGCGTGGACTGGCGGGCCACTATGGTTACACCTTC.